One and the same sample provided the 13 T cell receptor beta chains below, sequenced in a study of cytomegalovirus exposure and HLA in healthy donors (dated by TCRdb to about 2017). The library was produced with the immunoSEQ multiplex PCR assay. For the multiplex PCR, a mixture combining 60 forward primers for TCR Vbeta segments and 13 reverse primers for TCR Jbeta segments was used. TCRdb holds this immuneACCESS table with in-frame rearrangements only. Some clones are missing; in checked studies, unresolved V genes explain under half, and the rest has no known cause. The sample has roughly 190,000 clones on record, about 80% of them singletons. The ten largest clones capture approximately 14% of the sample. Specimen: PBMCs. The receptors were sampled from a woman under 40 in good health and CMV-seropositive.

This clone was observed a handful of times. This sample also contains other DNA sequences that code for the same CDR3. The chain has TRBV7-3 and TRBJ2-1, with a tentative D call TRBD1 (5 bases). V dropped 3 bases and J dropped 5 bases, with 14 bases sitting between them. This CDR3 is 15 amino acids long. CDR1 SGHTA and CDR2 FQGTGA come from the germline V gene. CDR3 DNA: TGTGCCAGCAGCTTTTTAGGGGCGCCGGACAATGAGCAGTTCTTC. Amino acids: CASSFLGAPDNEQFF.

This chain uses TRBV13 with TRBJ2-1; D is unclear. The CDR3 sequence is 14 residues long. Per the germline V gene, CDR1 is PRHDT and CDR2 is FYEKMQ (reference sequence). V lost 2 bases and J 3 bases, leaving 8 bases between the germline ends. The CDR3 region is CASSLSADYNEQFF. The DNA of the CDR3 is TGTGCCAGCAGCTTATCGGCGGACTACAATGAGCAGTTCTTC.

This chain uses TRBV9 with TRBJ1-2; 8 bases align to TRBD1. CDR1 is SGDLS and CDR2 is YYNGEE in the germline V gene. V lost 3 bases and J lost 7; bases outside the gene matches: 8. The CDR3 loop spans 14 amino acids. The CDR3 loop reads CASSAHRGLSGYTF. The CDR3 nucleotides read TGTGCCAGCAGCGCCCACAGGGGGTTGAGTGGCTACACCTTC.

CDR3 residues: CAGGDGLNTEAFF. The CDR3 bases are TGTGCCGGGGGGGACGGGCTGAACACTGAAGCTTTCTTT. This chain links TRBV2 with TRBJ1-1; maybe TRBD1 (5 bases). This CDR3 region has 13 residues. V lost 11 bases to trimming and J lost 0 bases, with 13 bases between them. Germline values: CDR1 SNHLY, CDR2 FYNNEI.

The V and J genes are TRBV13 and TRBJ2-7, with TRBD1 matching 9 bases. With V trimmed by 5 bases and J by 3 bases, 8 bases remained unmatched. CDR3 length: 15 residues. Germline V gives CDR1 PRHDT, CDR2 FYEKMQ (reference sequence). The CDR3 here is CASSRRGTGHYEQYF. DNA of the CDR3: TGTGCCAGCAGCCGAAGGGGGACAGGGCACTACGAGCAGTACTTC.

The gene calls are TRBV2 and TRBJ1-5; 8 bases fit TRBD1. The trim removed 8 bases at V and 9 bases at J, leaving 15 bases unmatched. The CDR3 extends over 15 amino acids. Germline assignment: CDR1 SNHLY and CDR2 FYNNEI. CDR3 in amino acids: CASAGGRAGAAPQHF. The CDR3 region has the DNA TGTGCCAGCGCAGGGGGCAGGGCCGGAGCGGCGCCCCAGCATTTT.

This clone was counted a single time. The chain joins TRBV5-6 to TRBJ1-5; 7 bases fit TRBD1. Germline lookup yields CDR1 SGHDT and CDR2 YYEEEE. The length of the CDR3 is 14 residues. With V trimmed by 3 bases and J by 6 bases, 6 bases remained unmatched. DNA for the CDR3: TGTGCCAGCAGCTCTACAGGGGCGGGTCAGCCCCAGCATTTT. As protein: CASSSTGAGQPQHF.

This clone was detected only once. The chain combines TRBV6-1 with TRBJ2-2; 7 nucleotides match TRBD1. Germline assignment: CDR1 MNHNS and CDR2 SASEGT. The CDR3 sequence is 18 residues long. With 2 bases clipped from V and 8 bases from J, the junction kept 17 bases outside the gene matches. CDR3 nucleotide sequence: TGTGCCAGCAGTGAACCCCTCACGAGGGGGCGCTTAGTAGGGGAGCTGTTTTTT. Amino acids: CASSEPLTRGRLVGELFF.

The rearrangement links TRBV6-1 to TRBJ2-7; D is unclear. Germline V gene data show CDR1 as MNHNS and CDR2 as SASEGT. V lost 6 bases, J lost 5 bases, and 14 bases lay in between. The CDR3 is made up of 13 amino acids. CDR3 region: CASSVWQVDEQYF. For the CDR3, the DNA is TGTGCCAGCAGCGTCTGGCAGGTCGACGAGCAGTACTTC.

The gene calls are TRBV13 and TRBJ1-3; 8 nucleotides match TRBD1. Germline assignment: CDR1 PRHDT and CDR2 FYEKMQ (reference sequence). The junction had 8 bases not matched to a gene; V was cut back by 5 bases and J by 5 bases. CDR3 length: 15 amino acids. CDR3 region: CASSTSGGVRNTIYF. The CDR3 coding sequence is TGTGCCAGCAGCACCTCAGGGGGCGTAAGAAACACCATATATTTT.

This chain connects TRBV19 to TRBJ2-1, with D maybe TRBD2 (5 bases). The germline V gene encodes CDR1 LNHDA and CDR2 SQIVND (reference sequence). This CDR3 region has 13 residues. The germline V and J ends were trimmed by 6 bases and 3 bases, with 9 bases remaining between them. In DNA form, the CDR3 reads TGTGCCAGTAGCGAGGGAAACTACAATGAGCAGTTCTTC. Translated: CASSEGNYNEQFF.

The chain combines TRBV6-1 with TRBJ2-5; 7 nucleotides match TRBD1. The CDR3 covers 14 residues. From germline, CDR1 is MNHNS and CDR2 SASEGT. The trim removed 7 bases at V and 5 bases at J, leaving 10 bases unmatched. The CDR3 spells CASTFTGVQETQYF. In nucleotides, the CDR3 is TGTGCCAGCACGTTTACAGGGGTGCAGGAGACCCAGTACTTC.

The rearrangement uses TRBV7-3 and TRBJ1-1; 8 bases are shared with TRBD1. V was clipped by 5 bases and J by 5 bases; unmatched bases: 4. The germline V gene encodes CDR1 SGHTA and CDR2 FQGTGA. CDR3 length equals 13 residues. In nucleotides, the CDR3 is TGTGCCAGCAGCCAGGGGGCCGCTACTGAAGCTTTCTTT. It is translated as CASSQGAATEAFF.